What follows are 5 T cell receptor beta chains derived from one specimen sequenced in a study of OX40 agonist ivuxolimab in advanced cancers. Method: immunoSEQ multiplex PCR; TCRdb's copy keeps in-frame clones and lacks some. Found here are about 130,000 clones, over 75% of them singletons; the top ten hold less than 1.1%. The material was CD4+ or CD8+ T cells sorted from blood, obtained in a trial of the OX40 agonist ivuxolimab. The origin of the receptors is an adult with an advanced solid tumor such as melanoma, head and neck, liver or kidney cancer.

The rearrangement joins TRBV4-2 to TRBJ2-1; tentatively, D is TRBD2 (5 bases). The germline CDR1 and CDR2 sequences are LGHNA and YNFKEQ. This CDR3 is built from 12 residues. V lost 3 bases and J 5 bases, leaving 5 bases between the germline ends. For the CDR3, the DNA is TGTGCCAGCAGCCAGCGGGACAATGAGCAGTTCTTC. Translating gives CASSQRDNEQFF.

Here the CDR3 DNA reads TGTGCCAGCAGCTTAGTGTACTTC. Translated, it gives CASSLVYF. This chain joins TRBV7-9 and TRBJ2-5; unclear D gene. Trimming pared 1 base from V and 13 bases from J, leaving 1 base between. The CDR3 spans 8 residues. CDR1 is SEHNR, CDR2 FQNEAQ, per germline (reference sequence).

The CDR3 reads CASSESIANYGYTF. Written as DNA, the CDR3 is TGTGCCAGCAGTGAATCAATAGCTAACTATGGCTACACCTTC. The J gene is TRBJ1-2, the V gene TRBV6-1; unclear D gene. Trimming pared 2 bases from V and 0 bases from J, leaving 7 bases between. The length of the CDR3 is 14 residues. Germline loops: CDR1 MNHNS, CDR2 SASEGT.

The chain recombines TRBV6-5 with TRBJ1-2, with 10 bases that match TRBD1. Trimming at V came to 2 bases and at J to 3 bases, leaving 3 bases not matched to a gene. The CDR3 spans 15 residues. Germline V lookup: CDR1 MNHEY, CDR2 SVGAGI. The CDR3 reads CASSYGDRGDYGYTF. CDR3 DNA sequence: TGTGCCAGCAGTTACGGGGACAGGGGAGACTATGGCTACACCTTC.

The genes are TRBV12-5 and TRBJ2-2; either TRBD1 or TRBD2 may fit D (5 bases each). The ends were cut back, 2 bases at V and 4 bases at J, with 11 bases in the middle. CDR1 is LGHNT, CDR2 FRNRAP, per germline. The CDR3 is made up of 15 amino acids. The CDR3 nucleotides are TGTGCTAGTGGTTTGCGTCAGGGAGTCACCGGGGAGCTGTTTTTT. Translated, it gives CASGLRQGVTGELFF.